A single sample is the source of the 21 T cell receptor beta chains below, sequenced in a study of beta chain features in type 1 diabetes. Study-wide findings and caveats: Type 1 diabetes patients had TCRB CDR3s that were shorter (moderately but significantly so) in all four CD4+ subsets.

Sequenced material consisted of expressed TCRB transcripts (all of the isolated RNA was reverse transcribed). Using immunoSEQ multiplex PCR, the repertoire was profiled, and TCRdb retains in-frame clones only, with some absent. The sample contains roughly 300,000 clones, roughly 13% of which appear only once. Antigens of these TCRs are unknown. Sequencing used naive CD4+ T cells from blood. Receptor source: a man aged 30 to 39 with type 1 diabetes.

The genes are TRBV28 and TRBJ2-7; D possibly corresponds to TRBD2 (6 bases). The CDR3 has 14 amino acids. CDR1 and CDR2 (germline): MDHEN, SYDVKM. Trimming took off 2 bases at V and 4 bases at J, with 12 bases between the two ends. CDR3 sequence: CASSLGGIAYEQYF. The CDR3 DNA reads TGTGCCAGCAGTTTAGGCGGGATTGCGTACGAGCAGTACTTC.

V usage is TRBV30 and J usage is TRBJ2-5, with D perhaps TRBD2 (6 bases). This CDR3 is 16 amino acids long. V was cut by 7 bases and J by 5 bases, with 26 bases left in between. The germline CDR1 and CDR2 sequences are GTSNPN and SVGIG (reference sequence). The CDR3 nucleotides read TGTGCCTCCCGGACTCCCGGACTATCGAGCGGGGAGACCCAGTACTTC. Its translation: CASRTPGLSSGETQYF. The full variable domain, in which reference TRBV30 and TRBJ2-5 provide the parts outside the CDR3, is SQTIHQWPATLVQPVGSPLSLECTVEGTSNPNLYWYRQAAGRGLQLLFYSVGIGQISSEVPQNLSASRPQDRQFILSSKKLLLSDSGFYLCASRTPGLSSGETQYFGPGTRLLVL.

This clone has just a few counts. The rearrangement joins TRBV7-2 to TRBJ2-3; D might be TRBD2 (6 bases). V gave up 5 bases and J gave up 6 bases, with 12 bases separating them. There are 13 residues in the CDR3. Germline CDR1 and CDR2: SGHTA and FQGNSA. Here the CDR3 DNA reads TGTGCCAGCAGCGCGGGACGTCCGGATACGCAGTATTTT. Translated, it gives CASSAGRPDTQYF.

This rearrangement joins TRBV6-5 to TRBJ1-1; possible D gene TRBD1, 5 bases. Deletions cut 6 bases from V and 1 base from J, with 12 bases between. The CDR3 is 14 amino acids. Germline CDR1 is MNHEY and CDR2 is SVGAGI. The CDR3, as DNA: TGTGCCAGCAGAAGACAGCAGTCGAACACTGAAGCTTTCTTT. Translated, it gives CASRRQQSNTEAFF.

This clone was observed at least ten times. The chain combines TRBV4-3 with TRBJ2-1; 8 nucleotides line up with TRBD2. V was clipped by 0 bases and J by 7 bases; unmatched bases: 5. The CDR3 totals 15 residues. Germline CDR1 LGHNA, CDR2 YSLEER. CDR3 in amino acids: CASSQEGLAGNEQFF. The DNA for the CDR3 is TGCGCCAGCAGCCAAGAGGGGCTAGCGGGTAATGAGCAGTTCTTC.

V and J are TRBV15 and TRBJ2-3, with D uncertain. Germline loops: CDR1 LNHNV, CDR2 YYDKDF (reference sequence). The CDR3 has 14 amino acids. The V gene lost 3 bases and the J gene lost 4 bases, with 11 bases spanning the gap. CDR3 residues: CATSSRRIPDTQYF. CDR3 DNA sequence: TGTGCCACCAGCAGTAGGAGAATCCCAGATACGCAGTATTTT.

V usage is TRBV5-1 and J usage is TRBJ2-3, with 9 bases fitting TRBD1. Germline CDR1 and CDR2: SGHRS and YFSETQ. The CDR3 sequence is 14 residues long. Unmatched junction bases numbered 3, after V lost 3 bases and J lost 4 bases. Here the CDR3 DNA reads TGCGCCAGCAGCTGGGGACAGGGCCCAGATACGCAGTATTTT. This sequence encodes CASSWGQGPDTQYF.

This clone was seen only a few times. This chain connects TRBV9 to TRBJ2-3, with 7 bases fitting TRBD2. Per germline, CDR1 SGDLS and CDR2 YYNGEE. This CDR3 comprises 14 residues. V shed 4 bases and J 4 bases; nucleotides not matched to a gene: 6. CDR3 bases: TGTGCCAGCAGCCCGGCGGGAGTTGCAGATACGCAGTATTTT. Translation: CASSPAGVADTQYF.

The chain carries TRBV20-1 and TRBJ2-6; no clear D. The germline V and J ends were trimmed by 5 bases and 12 bases, with 11 bases remaining between them. The CDR3 runs to 11 residues. CDR1 and CDR2 (germline): DFQATT, SNEGSKA (reference sequence). This CDR3 reads CSAPQSVVLTF. CDR3 DNA: TGCAGTGCTCCCCAGTCCGTCGTCCTGACTTTC.

This chain connects TRBV7-3 to TRBJ2-5; 10 bases agree with TRBD2. Germline CDR1 and CDR2: SGHTA and FQGTGA. V dropped 5 bases and J dropped 3; count of bases not matched to a gene: 3. The CDR3 sequence is 14 residues long. The CDR3 protein is CASSLGLAEETQYF. In DNA, the CDR3 is TGTGCCAGCAGCCTCGGACTAGCGGAAGAGACCCAGTACTTC.

This clone was found a few times. J is TRBJ2-5 and V is TRBV30, with 13 bases identical to TRBD2. In germline, CDR1 is GTSNPN, CDR2 SVGIG (reference sequence). V shed 3 bases and J 5 bases; nucleotides not matched to a gene: 3. CDR3 length equals 14 residues. As DNA, the CDR3 is TGTGCCTGGAGAGGACTAGCGGGAGTGGAGACCCAGTACTTC. Translating gives CAWRGLAGVETQYF.

The V gene is TRBV6-5, the J gene TRBJ2-3; D not resolved. V lost 5 bases and J 4 bases, leaving 10 bases between the germline ends. Germline CDR1 is MNHEY and CDR2 is SVGAGI. The CDR3 runs to 13 residues. The CDR3 reads CASSRDRADTQYF. CDR3 DNA: TGTGCCAGCAGTAGAGATAGAGCAGATACGCAGTATTTT.

Note on this clone: The identical CDR3 is also encoded by other nucleotide sequences in the sample. This sequence joins TRBV7-2 and TRBJ2-7; tentative D call: TRBD2 (5 bases). Trimming removed 3 bases at V and 4 bases at J, with 7 bases between. CDR1 and CDR2 (germline): SGHTA, FQGNSA. The CDR3 extends over 12 amino acids. CDR3 nucleotides: TGTGCCAGCAGCTTGTCGGGGTACGAGCAGTACTTC. This sequence encodes CASSLSGYEQYF.

This clone was counted a few times. The chain joins TRBV2 to TRBJ2-7; TRBD2 matches 13 bases. J was trimmed by 1 base and V by 4 bases; bases with no gene match: 1. Germline CDR1 SNHLY, CDR2 FYNNEI. CDR3 size: 15 residues. CDR3 loop: CASSGTSGGSYEQYF. DNA of the CDR3: TGTGCCAGCAGTGGGACTAGCGGGGGTTCCTACGAGCAGTACTTC.

This clone was seen a few times. V gene TRBV7-3 combines with J gene TRBJ2-1, with D uncertain. This CDR3 region has 15 residues. CDR1 is SGHTA, CDR2 FQGTGA, per germline. The V end lost 5 bases, the J end lost 0 bases, and 11 bases lay between the germline ends. CDR3: CASSPFGSSYNEQFF. For the CDR3, the DNA is TGTGCCAGCAGCCCCTTTGGCAGCTCCTACAATGAGCAGTTCTTC. Filled out from reference TRBV7-3 and TRBJ2-1, the complete variable domain reads GAGVSQTPSNKVTEKGKYVELRCDPISGHTALYWYRQSLGQGPEFLIYFQGTGAADDSGLPNDRFFAVRPEGSVSTLKIQRTERGDSAVYLCASSPFGSSYNEQFFGPGTRLTVL.

The rearrangement joins TRBV15 to TRBJ2-1, with TRBD2 identical over 8 bases. Trimming removed 1 base from V and 0 bases from J; junction bases left unmatched: 14. CDR3 size: 20 residues. Germline values: CDR1 LNHNV, CDR2 YYDKDF (reference sequence). CDR3 protein: CATSRGVAGRITSSYNEQFF. The CDR3 nucleotides read TGTGCCACCAGCAGAGGAGTAGCGGGGAGGATTACGAGCTCCTACAATGAGCAGTTCTTC.

The chain couples TRBV18 to TRBJ1-2; a weak D match, TRBD1 (5 bases). V lost 2 bases, J lost 6 bases, and 19 bases lay in between. Per germline, CDR1 KGHSH and CDR2 LQKENI. There are 16 residues in the CDR3. CDR3 in DNA: TGTGCCAGCTCACCAAGGCGGGGGGATCACGGCGATGGCTACACCTTC. Translation gives CASSPRRGDHGDGYTF.

This clone appeared once. The J gene is TRBJ1-1, the V gene TRBV19; TRBD1 might be the D (6 bases). The CDR3 runs 14 residues. The germline V gene encodes CDR1 LNHDA and CDR2 SQIVND (reference sequence). Deletions cut 3 bases from V and 1 base from J, with 9 bases between. The CDR3 loop is CASSIWGQNTEAFF. CDR3 in DNA: TGTGCCAGTAGTATTTGGGGACAGAACACTGAAGCTTTCTTT.

This sequence joins TRBV29-1 and TRBJ2-7; 8 nucleotides agree with TRBD1. This CDR3 has 12 amino acids. Trimming at V came to 3 bases and at J to 4 bases, leaving 2 bases not matched to a gene. Germline-derived CDR1 and CDR2 are SQVTM and ANQGSEA. CDR3 sequence: CSVDQGAYEQYF. In DNA form, the CDR3 reads TGCAGCGTTGACCAGGGGGCATACGAGCAGTACTTC.

The table lists this clone with a few counts. The genes are TRBV6-5 and TRBJ2-1; 9 positions agree with TRBD1. With V trimmed by 0 bases and J by 4 bases, 4 bases remained unmatched. Looked up from germline, CDR1 is MNHEY and CDR2 is SVGAGI. This CDR3 contains 16 residues. This CDR3 is CASSYSGQGYYNEQFF. CDR3 sequence (DNA): TGTGCCAGCAGTTACTCCGGACAGGGGTATTACAATGAGCAGTTCTTC.

This clone turned up a few times. The V call is TRBV7-9, the J call TRBJ2-3, with a tentative D call TRBD2 (7 bases). CDR1 SEHNR and CDR2 FQNEAQ come from the germline V gene (reference sequence). CDR3 length: 13 residues. The ends were cut back, 5 bases at V and 13 bases at J, with 19 bases in the middle. DNA for the CDR3: TGTGCCAGCAGCGGGGGGGGAGGACAGTCGAAGTATTTT. Its protein is CASSGGGGQSKYF.